There are many counts of the clone carrying this T cell receptor (beta chain). Its antigen is not known. V lost 5 bases and J 4 bases, leaving 12 bases between the germline ends. The germline gives CDR1 DFQATT, CDR2 SNEGSKA (reference sequence). CDR3 length equals 13 residues. The time point denotes: healthy volunteer bleed at 6 weeks. Blood, whole and unfractionated, served as the source for total RNA extraction. This specimen belongs to a study of human T cells and chemical hapten exposure. Study-level background: Largely, small differences in pooled library volume made per-sample TCR yields vary. Notes on the study in general: TCRs at high frequency, those above 1 in 1000, did not change with DPC sensitization.

What the library attached to individual cDNA molecules were unique molecular identifiers. MiXCR, run by TCRdb on the RACE reads, gives a single entry per CDR3 protein. This sample has fewer than 85,000 distinct CDR3 sequences, with around 9.3% found just once. This clonotype was obtained from a female donor in good health. Some clones in this sample may be carry-over from other donors' samples. This chain connects TRBV20-1 to TRBJ1-5; no firm D call. The specimen sequenced was whole blood. CDR3 nucleotides: TGCAGTGCTCCAGTTGCTGGAAATCAGCCCCAGCATTTT. Amino acid sequence: CSAPVAGNQPQHF.